This T cell receptor beta chain was recovered during a study of shared clonotypes between healthy human individuals. Study-wide background: The cohort had two women and a few men, ages 18 to 49.

Terminally differentiated effector memory CD45RA+ cells were excluded by CCR7 positive selection of CD45RO-negative cells. Among the donors, all were Caucasian adults who lived in Nashville, Tennessee. Findings and caveats of the study: The study found lower generation probabilities in non-shared clonotypes than in those shared by all four donors.

Here immunoSEQ multiplex PCR was the method, and the copy in TCRdb shows in-frame clones only, minus some. Of under 2,000,000 clones listed, roughly 94% are singletons. Trimming shortened V by 0 bases and J by 5 bases, and 8 bases separated the two germline ends. The CDR3 totals 14 residues. Looked up from germline, CDR1 is SGHVS and CDR2 is FNYEAQ. This clone has more than one count but fewer than ten. Its specificity is not known. The sample was naive CD8+ T cells sorted from blood. The source is a man in his late teens or twenties in good health. The chain recombines TRBV7-6 with TRBJ1-3; no clear D. DNA of the CDR3: TGTGCCAGCAGCTTAGCGGGTTCCCGAAACACCATATATTTT. Translated, it gives CASSLAGSRNTIYF.